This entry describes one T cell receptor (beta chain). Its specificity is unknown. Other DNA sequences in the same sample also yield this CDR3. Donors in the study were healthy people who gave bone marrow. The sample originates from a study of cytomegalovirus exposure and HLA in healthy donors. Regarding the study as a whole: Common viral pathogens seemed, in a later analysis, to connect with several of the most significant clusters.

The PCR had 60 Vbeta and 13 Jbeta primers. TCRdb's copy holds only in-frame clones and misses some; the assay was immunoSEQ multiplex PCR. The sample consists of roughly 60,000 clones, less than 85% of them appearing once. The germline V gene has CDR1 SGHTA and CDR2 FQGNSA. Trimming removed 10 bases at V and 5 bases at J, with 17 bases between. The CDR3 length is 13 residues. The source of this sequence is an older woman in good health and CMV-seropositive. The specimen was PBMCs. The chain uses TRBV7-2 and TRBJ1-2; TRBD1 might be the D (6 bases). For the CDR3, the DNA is TGTGCCATGAGTGCGGGGAGGGGGTATGGCTACACCTTC. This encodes CAMSAGRGYGYTF.